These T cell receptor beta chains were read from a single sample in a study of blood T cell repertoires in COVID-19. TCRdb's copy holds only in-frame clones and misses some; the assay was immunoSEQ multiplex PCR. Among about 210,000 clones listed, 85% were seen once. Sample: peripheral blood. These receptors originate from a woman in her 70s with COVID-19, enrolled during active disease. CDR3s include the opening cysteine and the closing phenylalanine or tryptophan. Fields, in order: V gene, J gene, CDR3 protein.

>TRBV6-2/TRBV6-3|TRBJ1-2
CASSYRGQGLEGYTF
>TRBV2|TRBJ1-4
CASRAGLGANEKLFF
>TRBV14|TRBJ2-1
CASSRTSGGPSSYNEQFF
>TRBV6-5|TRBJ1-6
CASSFGTGNSPLHF
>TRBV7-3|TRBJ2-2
CASSQSNTGELFF
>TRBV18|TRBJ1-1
CASSPQASTEAFF
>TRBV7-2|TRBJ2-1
CASSIIAGGQNEQFF
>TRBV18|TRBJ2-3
CASSPLASGVTDTQYF
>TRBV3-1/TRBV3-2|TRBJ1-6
CASSQDYPYNSPLHF
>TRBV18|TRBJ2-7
CASSPTGTGRYPYEQYF